Presented here are 13 T cell receptor beta chains from one specimen sequenced in a study of post-analysis software for immune sequencing data. General study results and limits: A handful of TRBV segments were significantly more frequent in patients than in controls. TRBV5-6, TRBV5-1 and TRBV20-1 were among these segments.

Unique-molecular-identifier-tagged TCR beta cDNA libraries were used. TCRdb ran MiXCR on the PCR reads and lists one entry per CDR3 protein. This table holds approximately 770,000 distinct CDR3 sequences, just over 45% found once. The antigens of these receptors remain unknown. Sample: blood. Receptors were obtained from a girl aged 5-17 years with multiple sclerosis.

This sequence joins TRBV5-1 and TRBJ1-2; 7 bases match TRBD1. Germline assignment: CDR1 SGHRS and CDR2 YFSETQ. V lost 4 bases, J lost 5 bases, and 8 bases stayed unmatched. The CDR3 has 14 residues. This chain's CDR3 is CASSPTGTAYGYTF. The CDR3 bases are TGCGCCAGCAGCCCTACCGGGACAGCGTATGGCTACACCTTC.

This clonotype was observed a few times. The chain carries TRBV20-1 and TRBJ2-7; 8 nucleotides line up with TRBD2. The CDR3 sequence is 13 residues long. Trimming cost V 2 bases and J 3 bases; bases outside gene matches: 3. Germline lookup yields CDR1 DFQATT and CDR2 SNEGSKA (reference sequence). The CDR3 spells CSARRLAFYEQYF. Written as DNA, the CDR3 is TGCAGTGCTAGAAGACTAGCGTTCTACGAGCAGTACTTC.

This chain links TRBV29-1 with TRBJ1-2; D is undetermined. From germline, CDR1 is SQVTM and CDR2 ANQGSEA. V was shortened by 3 bases and J by 3 bases, with 8 bases between the two germline ends. The CDR3 loop spans 12 amino acids. In DNA, the CDR3 is TGCAGCGTTGATCTGCGCGACTATGGCTACACCTTC. It specifies CSVDLRDYGYTF. The full variable domain, in which reference TRBV29-1 and TRBJ1-2 provide the parts outside the CDR3, is SAVISQKPSRDICQRGTSLTIQCQVDSQVTMMFWYRQQPGQSLTLIATANQGSEATYESGFVIDKFPISRPNLTFSTLTVSNMSPEDSSIYLCSVDLRDYGYTFGSGTRLTVV.

The chain recombines TRBV12-3 or TRBV12-4 with TRBJ2-2; maybe TRBD2 (6 bases). V lost 7 bases, J lost 4 bases, and 13 bases lay in between. The CDR3 length is 14 residues. This CDR3 reads CASTGLRGTGELFF. The CDR3 DNA reads TGTGCCAGCACGGGTTTGCGGGGCACCGGGGAGCTGTTTTTT.

The J gene is TRBJ1-1, the V gene TRBV27, with unresolved D. The V gene lost 4 bases and the J gene lost 0 bases, with 6 bases spanning the gap. Germline V CDR1 and CDR2: MNHEY, SMNVEV (reference sequence). CDR3 size: 13 residues. As DNA, the CDR3 is TGTGCCAGCAGTTCCGGAATGAACACTGAAGCTTTCTTT. Translated: CASSSGMNTEAFF.

In this sample, this clonotype turned up a few times. CDR3 DNA: TGTGCCAGCAGTTACGGGGATAACCGGCGCTATGGCTACACCTTC. Translating gives CASSYGDNRRYGYTF. V is TRBV6-2 or TRBV6-3 and J is TRBJ1-2, with unresolved D. Germline V CDR1 and CDR2: MNHEY, SVGEGT. Trimming took off 2 bases at V and 4 bases at J, with 14 bases between the two ends. The CDR3 covers 15 residues.

This sequence joins TRBV7-2 and TRBJ2-3, with D hard to call. Germline CDR1 SGHTA, CDR2 FQGNSA. The V gene lost 3 bases and the J gene lost 8 bases, with 9 bases spanning the gap. The CDR3 is 12 residues long. CDR3 DNA: TGTGCCAGCAGCTTTATCGTGGGTACGCAGTATTTT. Translation gives CASSFIVGTQYF.

This clonotype was picked up a small number of times. The V call is TRBV20-1, the J call TRBJ1-2; D perhaps matches TRBD1 (5 bases). Germline loops: CDR1 DFQATT, CDR2 SNEGSKA (reference sequence). V dropped 5 bases and J dropped 4 bases, with 8 bases sitting between them. There are 11 residues in the CDR3. Here the CDR3 reads CSAPGTYGYTF. DNA of the CDR3: TGCAGTGCTCCCGGGACCTATGGCTACACCTTC.

This rearrangement joins TRBV12-3 or TRBV12-4 to TRBJ2-1; D is possibly TRBD2 (5 bases). This CDR3 is 16 amino acids long. V was trimmed by 3 bases and J by 5 bases, leaving 17 bases between them. CDR3 sequence reads: CASSLPAKDFDNEQFF. DNA of the CDR3: TGTGCCAGCAGTTTGCCCGCGAAGGACTTCGACAATGAGCAGTTCTTC.

V gene TRBV29-1 combines with J gene TRBJ1-3; D may be TRBD1 (5 bases). Germline V gene sequence: CDR1 SQVTM, CDR2 ANQGSEA. The V and J ends lost 3 bases and 2 bases respectively, with 8 bases between them. CDR3 length: 13 amino acids. CDR3 nucleotide sequence: TGCAGCGTTGATTCAGGGCCTGGAAACACCATATATTTT. Protein: CSVDSGPGNTIYF.

The chain carries TRBV20-1 and TRBJ2-2; TRBD2 matches 8 bases. The CDR3 has 12 residues. V lost 6 bases, J lost 6 bases, and 3 bases stayed unmatched. From germline, CDR1 is DFQATT and CDR2 SNEGSKA (reference sequence). Here the CDR3 DNA reads TGCAGTGCACCGGGACTAGCCGGGGAGCTGTTTTTT. Protein sequence: CSAPGLAGELFF.

The gene calls are TRBV5-4 and TRBJ1-1; 11 positions agree with TRBD1. CDR1 is SGHNT and CDR2 is YYREEE in the germline V gene (reference sequence). V lost 0 bases, J lost 2 bases, and 0 bases stayed unmatched. The CDR3 runs 15 residues. This chain's CDR3 is CASSLGTGGNTEAFF. As DNA, the CDR3 is TGTGCCAGCAGCTTGGGGACAGGGGGCAACACTGAAGCTTTCTTT.

With regard to this clonotype: At one end, the junction sequence differs from germline, possibly due to a read error. This chain connects TRBV19 to TRBJ2-1, with 11 bases fitting TRBD2. Germline V gene sequence: CDR1 LNHDA, CDR2 SQIVND (reference sequence). The CDR3 sequence is 15 residues long. The CDR3 loop reads CASSATSGSESEQFF. The CDR3 bases are TGCGCCAGTAGTGCAACTAGCGGGAGCGAAAGTGAGCAGTTCTTC.